This T cell receptor (beta chain) emerged from a study of identical twins. Study-wide findings and caveats: Invariant MAIT and iNKT cells may have partly biased zero-insertion analyses. There was an excess of low generation probability in the out-of-frame alpha sequences that twins shared.

Unique molecular identifiers were present on cDNA, and template switching added a universal primer site. TCRdb used MiXCR to reprocess the 5' RACE reads, holding one entry per CDR3 protein. This sample has approximately 1.8 million distinct CDR3 sequences, with roughly a third found just once. Comment on this clonotype: What it binds is not known.

There are 15 residues in the CDR3. Trimming left V 7 bases short and J 3 bases short, with 16 bases between. Germline V lookup: CDR1 MNHNS, CDR2 SASEGT. The chain recombines TRBV6-1 with TRBJ1-5; D is possibly TRBD1 (5 bases). The specimen sequenced was cord blood. The sequence was collected from a newborn girl in good health. The CDR3 is CASIAFGQLNQPQHF. Here the CDR3 DNA reads TGTGCCAGCATTGCCTTTGGACAACTCAATCAGCCCCAGCATTTT.